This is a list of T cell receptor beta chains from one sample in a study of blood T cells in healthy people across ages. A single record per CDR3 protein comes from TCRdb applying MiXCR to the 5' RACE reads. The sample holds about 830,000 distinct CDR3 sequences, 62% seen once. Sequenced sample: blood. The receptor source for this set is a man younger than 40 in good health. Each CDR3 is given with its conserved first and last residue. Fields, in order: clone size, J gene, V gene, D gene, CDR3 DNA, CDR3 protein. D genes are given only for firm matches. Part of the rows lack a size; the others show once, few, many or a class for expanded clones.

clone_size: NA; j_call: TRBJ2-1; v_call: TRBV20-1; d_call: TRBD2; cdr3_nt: TGCAGTGCCCGGGGGGGACTAGCGAACGACAATGAGCAGTTCTTC; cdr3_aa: CSARGGLANDNEQFF
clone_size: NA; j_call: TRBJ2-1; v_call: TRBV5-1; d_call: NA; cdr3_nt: TGCGCCAGCAGTTACGACAGGTACAATGAGCAGTTCTTC; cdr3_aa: CASSYDRYNEQFF
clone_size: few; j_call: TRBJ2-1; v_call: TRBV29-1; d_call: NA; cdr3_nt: TGCAGCGTTGCGGGTTGGGGTAACAATGAGCAGTTCTTC; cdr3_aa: CSVAGWGNNEQFF
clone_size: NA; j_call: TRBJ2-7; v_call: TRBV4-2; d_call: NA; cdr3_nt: TGTGCCAGCAGCCAAGATTCGGGGGCCTACGAGCAGTACTTC; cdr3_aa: CASSQDSGAYEQYF
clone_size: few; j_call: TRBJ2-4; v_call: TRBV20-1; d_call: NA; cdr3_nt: TGCAGTGCTTCAGGGGAGGGCATTCAGTACTTC; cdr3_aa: CSASGEGIQYF
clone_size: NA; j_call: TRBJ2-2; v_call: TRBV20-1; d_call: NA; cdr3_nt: TGCAGTGCTCACCCCCCAGGTGGAACCGGGGAGCTGTTTTTT; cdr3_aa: CSAHPPGGTGELFF
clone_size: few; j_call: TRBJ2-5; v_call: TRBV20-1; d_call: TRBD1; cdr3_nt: TGCAGTGCTAACCGGGACAGGGGAAAAGAGACCCAGTACTTC; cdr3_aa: CSANRDRGKETQYF
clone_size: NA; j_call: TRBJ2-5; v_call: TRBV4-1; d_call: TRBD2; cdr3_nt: TGCGCCAGCAGCCCGTTAGCGGGGGCCACACGGGAGACCCAGTACTTC; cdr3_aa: CASSPLAGATRETQYF
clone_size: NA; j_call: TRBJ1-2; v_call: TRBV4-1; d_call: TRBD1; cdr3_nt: TGCGCCAGCAGCCCGGGACAGGGGGCGAGGCGGTATGGCTACACCTTC; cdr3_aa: CASSPGQGARRYGYTF
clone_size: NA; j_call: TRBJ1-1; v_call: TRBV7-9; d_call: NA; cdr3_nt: TGTGCCAGCAGCTTGGTAGGGAGGCCTGAAGCTTTCTTT; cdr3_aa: CASSLVGRPEAFF
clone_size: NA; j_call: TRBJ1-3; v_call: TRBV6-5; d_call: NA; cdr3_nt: TGTGCCAGCAGCAGGGACGGGGGCTCTGGAAACACCATATATTTT; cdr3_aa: CASSRDGGSGNTIYF
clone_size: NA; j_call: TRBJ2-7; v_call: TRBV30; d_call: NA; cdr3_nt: TGTGCCTGGAGTGTGAGGTTTTACGAGCAGTACTTC; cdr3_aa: CAWSVRFYEQYF
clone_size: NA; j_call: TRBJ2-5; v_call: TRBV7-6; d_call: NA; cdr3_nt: TGTGCCAGCAGCCCCCCGGCAGGGGGGGATTCCCAGTACTTC; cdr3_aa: CASSPPAGGDSQYF
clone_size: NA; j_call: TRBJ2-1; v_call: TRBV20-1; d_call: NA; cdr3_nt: TGCAGTGCGGAACCGGGACTCGAGGGATACAATGAGCAGTTCTTC; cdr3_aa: CSAEPGLEGYNEQFF
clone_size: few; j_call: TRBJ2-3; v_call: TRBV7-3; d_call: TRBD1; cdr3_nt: TGTGCCAGCAGCGCGACAGGGGACCGCACAGATACGCAGTATTTT; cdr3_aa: CASSATGDRTDTQYF
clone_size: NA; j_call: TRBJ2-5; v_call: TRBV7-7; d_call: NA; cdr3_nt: TGTGCCAGCAGCTTTAGGATTAGGGAGCAAGAGACCCAGTACTTC; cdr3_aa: CASSFRIREQETQYF
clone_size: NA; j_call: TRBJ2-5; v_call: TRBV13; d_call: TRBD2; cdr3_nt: TGTGCCAGCAGCTCCACGGGACTAGCGGCCCAAGAGACCCAGTACTTC; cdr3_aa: CASSSTGLAAQETQYF
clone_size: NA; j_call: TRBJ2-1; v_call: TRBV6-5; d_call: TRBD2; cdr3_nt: TGTGCCAGCAGTTACTCTAGCGGGGGGGGCAGGGAGCAGTTCTTC; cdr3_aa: CASSYSSGGGREQFF
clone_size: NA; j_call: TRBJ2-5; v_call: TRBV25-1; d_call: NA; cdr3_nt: TGTGCCAGCAGTGACTACGGGTCCTGGGAGACCCAGTACTTC; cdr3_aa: CASSDYGSWETQYF
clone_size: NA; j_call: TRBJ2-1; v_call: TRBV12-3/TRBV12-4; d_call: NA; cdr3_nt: TGTGCCAGCAGTTTAGCGTCTCTAGCGAGGGATGAGCAGTTCTTC; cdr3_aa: CASSLASLARDEQFF
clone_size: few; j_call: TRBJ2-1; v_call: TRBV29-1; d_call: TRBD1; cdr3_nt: TGCAGCGTAGACAGGGGGACCTACAATGAGCAGTTCTTC; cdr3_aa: CSVDRGTYNEQFF
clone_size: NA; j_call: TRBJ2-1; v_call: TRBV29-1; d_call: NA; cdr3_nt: TGCAGCGTTGGGCCCCAGCAAGATTCCTACAATGAGCAGTTCTTC; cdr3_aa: CSVGPQQDSYNEQFF
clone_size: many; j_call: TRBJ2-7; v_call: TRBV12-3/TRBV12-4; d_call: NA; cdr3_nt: TGTGCCAGCAGTTTATCAGTCAGGGCCTACGAGCAGTACTTC; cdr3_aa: CASSLSVRAYEQYF
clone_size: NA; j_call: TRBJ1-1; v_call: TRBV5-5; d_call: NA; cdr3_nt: TGTGCCAGCAGCGTACAGGTGAACACTGAAGCTTTCTTT; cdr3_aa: CASSVQVNTEAFF
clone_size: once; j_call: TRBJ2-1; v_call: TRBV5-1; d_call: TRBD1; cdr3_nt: TGCGCCAGCAGCCTCGATCTGACAGGGGTCTTCGATGAGCAGTTCTTC; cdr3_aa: CASSLDLTGVFDEQFF
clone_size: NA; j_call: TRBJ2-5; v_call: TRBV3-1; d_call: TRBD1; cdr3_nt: TGTGCCAGCACGAAAAGGGGGCGAGGTGTCCAAGAGACCCAGTACTTC; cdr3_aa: CASTKRGRGVQETQYF
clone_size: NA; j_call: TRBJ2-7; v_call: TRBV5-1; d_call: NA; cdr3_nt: TGCGCCAGCAGTCACGCTCAGGGCGAGCAGTACTTC; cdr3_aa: CASSHAQGEQYF
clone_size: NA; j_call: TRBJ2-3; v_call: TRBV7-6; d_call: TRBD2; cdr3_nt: TGTGCCAGCAGCGGGACTAGCGGGGCCCCGGTCACAGATACGCAGTATTTT; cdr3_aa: CASSGTSGAPVTDTQYF
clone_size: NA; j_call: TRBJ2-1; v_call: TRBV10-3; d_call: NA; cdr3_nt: TGTGCCATCAGTCACCCAGGGGGGGGGCAGACCTACAATGAGCAGTTCTTC; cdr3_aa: CAISHPGGGQTYNEQFF